This T cell receptor beta chain came from a study of human CD8 memory T cell subsets. Broader study findings: Chao1 estimates suggested higher diversity in stem-like memory T cells than in precursor exhausted T cells.

It was UMI-labeled 5' RACE by which the TCR beta libraries were made. TCRdb re-called the 5' RACE reads; one entry per CDR3 protein, DNA not given. Listed are approximately 12,000 distinct CDR3 sequences; about 9% falls within the top ten. On this clonotype itself: Antigen unknown.

The authors enriched total CD8+ T cells by negative magnetic separation. The source of the RNA was duplicate vials containing roughly 160,000 sorted CD8+ T cells for each subset. Germline loops: CDR1 MDHEN, CDR2 SYDVKM. The CDR3 extends over 13 amino acids. The rearrangement uses TRBV28 and TRBJ2-1. The TCR comes from a human donor in good health. Sequenced material: CD8+ T cells from PBMCs. This chain's CDR3 is CASSPTGWHEQFF.